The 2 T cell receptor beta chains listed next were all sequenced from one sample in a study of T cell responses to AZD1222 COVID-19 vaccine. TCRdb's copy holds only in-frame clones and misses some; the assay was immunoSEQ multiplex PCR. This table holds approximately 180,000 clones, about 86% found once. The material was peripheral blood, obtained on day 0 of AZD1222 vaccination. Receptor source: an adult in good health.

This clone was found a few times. CDR3 amino acids: CASSIAGESTGELFF. CDR3 sequence (DNA): TGCGCCAGCAGCATAGCGGGGGAATCCACCGGGGAGCTGTTTTTT. This sequence joins TRBV10-1 and TRBJ2-2; 9 positions agree with TRBD2. The CDR3 sequence is 15 residues long. Germline lookup yields CDR1 WNHNN and CDR2 SYGVQD (reference sequence). Germline trimming cut 6 bases from V and 4 bases from J; bases unmatched to any gene: 6.

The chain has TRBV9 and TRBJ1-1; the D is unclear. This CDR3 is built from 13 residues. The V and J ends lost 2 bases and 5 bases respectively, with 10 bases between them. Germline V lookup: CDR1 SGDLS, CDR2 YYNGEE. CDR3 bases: TGTGCCAGCAGCGTTTTACCCGGGACTGAAGCTTTCTTT. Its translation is CASSVLPGTEAFF.